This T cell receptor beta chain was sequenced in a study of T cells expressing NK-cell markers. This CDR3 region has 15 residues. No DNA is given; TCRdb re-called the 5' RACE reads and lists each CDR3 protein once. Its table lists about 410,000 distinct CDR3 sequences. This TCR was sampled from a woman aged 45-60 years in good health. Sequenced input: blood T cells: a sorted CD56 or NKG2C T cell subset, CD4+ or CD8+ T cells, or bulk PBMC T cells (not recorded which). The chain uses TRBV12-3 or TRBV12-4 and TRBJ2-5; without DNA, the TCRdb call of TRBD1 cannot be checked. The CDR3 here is CASSTITGGAETQYF.